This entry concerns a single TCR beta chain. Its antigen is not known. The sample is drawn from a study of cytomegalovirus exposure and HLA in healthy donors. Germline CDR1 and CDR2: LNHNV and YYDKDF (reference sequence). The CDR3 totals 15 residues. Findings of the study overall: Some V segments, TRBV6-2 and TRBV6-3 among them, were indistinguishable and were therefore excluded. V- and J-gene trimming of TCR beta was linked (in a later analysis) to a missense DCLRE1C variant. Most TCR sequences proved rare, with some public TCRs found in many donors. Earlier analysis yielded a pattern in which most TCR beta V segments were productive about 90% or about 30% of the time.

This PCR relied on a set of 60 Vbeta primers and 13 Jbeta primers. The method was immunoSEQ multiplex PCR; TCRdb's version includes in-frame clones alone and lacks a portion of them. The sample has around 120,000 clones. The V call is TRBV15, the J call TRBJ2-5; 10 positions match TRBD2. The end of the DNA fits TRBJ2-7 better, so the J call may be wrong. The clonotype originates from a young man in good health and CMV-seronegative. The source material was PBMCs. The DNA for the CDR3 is TGTGCCACCAGATACTCTAGCGGGAGCTCCTACGAGCAGTACTTC. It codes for CATRYSSGSSYEQYF.